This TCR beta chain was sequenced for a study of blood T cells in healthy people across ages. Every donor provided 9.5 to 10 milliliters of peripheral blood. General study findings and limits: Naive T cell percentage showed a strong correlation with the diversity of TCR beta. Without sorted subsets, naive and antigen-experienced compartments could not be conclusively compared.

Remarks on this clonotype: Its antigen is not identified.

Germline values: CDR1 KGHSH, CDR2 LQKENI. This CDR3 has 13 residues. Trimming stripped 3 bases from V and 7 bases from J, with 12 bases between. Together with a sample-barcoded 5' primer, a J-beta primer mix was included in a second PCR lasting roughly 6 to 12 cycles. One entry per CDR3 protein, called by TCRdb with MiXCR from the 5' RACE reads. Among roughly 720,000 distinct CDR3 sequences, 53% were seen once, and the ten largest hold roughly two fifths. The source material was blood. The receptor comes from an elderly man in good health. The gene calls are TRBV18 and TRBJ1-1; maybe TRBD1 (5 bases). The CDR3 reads CASSPGRDGEAFF. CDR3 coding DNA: TGTGCCAGCTCACCGGGCAGGGATGGTGAAGCTTTCTTT.